These 24 T cell receptor beta chains originate from one sample sequenced in a study of OX40 agonist ivuxolimab in advanced cancers. Assay used: immunoSEQ multiplex PCR; TCRdb lists only in-frame clones, some missing. The sample carries under 85,000 clones, about nine tenths recorded once. The source material was CD4+ or CD8+ T cells sorted from blood, sampled in a trial of the OX40 agonist ivuxolimab. The origin of the receptors is an adult with an advanced solid tumor such as melanoma, head and neck, liver or kidney cancer.

The chain recombines TRBV29-1 with TRBJ2-7; perhaps TRBD2 as D (6 bases). This CDR3 region has 13 residues. Trimming stripped 1 base from V and 2 bases from J, with 9 bases between. Germline assignment: CDR1 SQVTM and CDR2 ANQGSEA. The CDR3 DNA reads as TGCAGCGTTGAAGGGGACTCCACCTACGAGCAGTACTTC. This translates into CSVEGDSTYEQYF.

In its sample, this clone was seen once. This chain links TRBV5-1 with TRBJ2-1; the D is unclear. Looked up from germline, CDR1 is SGHRS and CDR2 is YFSETQ. Trimming shortened V by 7 bases and J by 3 bases, and 5 bases separated the two germline ends. The CDR3 is made up of 11 amino acids. In DNA form, the CDR3 reads TGCGCCAGCGCTGGCTACAATGAGCAGTTCTTC. It is translated as CASAGYNEQFF.

J is TRBJ1-2 and V is TRBV28; 9 nucleotides align to TRBD1. CDR1 and CDR2 from the germline V gene are MDHEN and SYDVKM. The CDR3 consists of 15 residues. V lost 6 bases to trimming and J lost 2 bases; unmatched junction nucleotides: 7. The CDR3 loop reads CASRNTGGGNYGYTF. The CDR3 DNA follows: TGTGCCAGCAGGAATACAGGGGGCGGGAACTATGGCTACACCTTC.

The chain carries TRBV19 and TRBJ2-3; 10 nucleotides match TRBD2. Looked up from germline, CDR1 is LNHDA and CDR2 is SQIVND (reference sequence). The V gene end was trimmed by 5 bases and the J gene end by 2 bases; junction bases not matched to a gene: 7. CDR3 length: 16 residues. The CDR3 spells CASSPWTSGFTDTQYF. CDR3 coding DNA: TGTGCCAGTAGTCCCTGGACTAGCGGTTTCACAGATACGCAGTATTTT.

This clone has a single count. This chain links TRBV19 with TRBJ2-4; 7 nucleotides agree with TRBD2. After removal of 1 base from V and 8 bases from J, the junction contained 8 bases not matched to a gene. Germline V gene data show CDR1 as LNHDA and CDR2 as SQIVND (reference sequence). This CDR3 is 15 amino acids long. CDR3 protein: CASSIGLGTIDIQYF. Written as DNA, the CDR3 is TGTGCCAGTAGTATAGGTTTAGGGACTATCGACATTCAGTACTTC. The full variable domain, with the rest looked up from reference TRBV19 and TRBJ2-4, is DGGITQSPKYLFRKEGQNVTLSCEQNLNHDAMYWYRQDPGQGLRLIYYSQIVNDFQKGDIAEGYSVSREKKESFPLTVTSAQKNPTAFYLCASSIGLGTIDIQYFGAGTRLSVL.

The chain combines TRBV11-2 with TRBJ2-3; 12 bases line up with TRBD2. Germline-derived CDR1 and CDR2 are SGHAT and FQNNGV. The CDR3 totals 16 residues. V lost 6 bases, J lost 5 bases, and 9 bases stayed unmatched. As DNA, the CDR3 is TGTGCCAGCAGAGACACTAGCGGGAGGTCAGGAGATACGCAGTATTTT. Translated: CASRDTSGRSGDTQYF. Complete variable domain (other parts from reference TRBV11-2 and TRBJ2-3): EAGVAQSPRYKIIEKRQSVAFWCNPISGHATLYWYQQILGQGPKLLIQFQNNGVVDDSQLPKDRFSAERLKGVDSTLKIQPAKLEDSAVYLCASRDTSGRSGDTQYFGPGTRLTVL.

CDR3 bases: TGTGCCACCAGCAGTATAGCGGGTTATAGCGAGCAGTACTTC. Protein product: CATSSIAGYSEQYF. The V gene is TRBV15, the J gene TRBJ2-5; TRBD2 matches 7 bases. TRBJ2-7 matches the DNA end more closely, so the J call is doubtful. Germline V gene data show CDR1 as LNHNV and CDR2 as YYDKDF (reference sequence). This CDR3 spans 14 amino acids.

This clone was observed a single time. The chain has TRBV7-9 and TRBJ2-5; the match to TRBD2 covers 13 bases. Germline V gene sequence: CDR1 SEHNR, CDR2 FQNEAQ (reference sequence). The CDR3 is 17 residues long. V lost 2 bases to trimming and J lost 5 bases; unmatched junction nucleotides: 8. CDR3 sequence: CASSLTTSGRAGETQYF. The CDR3 coding sequence is TGTGCCAGCAGCTTAACCACTAGCGGGAGGGCCGGTGAGACCCAGTACTTC.

This rearrangement joins TRBV7-8 to TRBJ1-1; the D gene is possibly TRBD1 (5 bases). Germline CDR1 reads SGHVS; CDR2 reads FQNEAQ. V lost 5 bases and J 7 bases, leaving 17 bases between the germline ends. The CDR3 consists of 14 residues. This CDR3 is CASSPTGQMSEAFF. In nucleotides, the CDR3 is TGTGCCAGCAGCCCGACCGGACAAATGAGTGAAGCTTTCTTT. The variable domain in full, completed from reference TRBV7-8 and TRBJ1-1, reads GAGVSQSPRYKVAKRGQDVALRCDPISGHVSLFWYQQALGQGPEFLTYFQNEAQLDKSGLPSDRFFAERPEGSVSTLKIQRTQQEDSAVYLCASSPTGQMSEAFFGQGTRLTVV.

The V call is TRBV5-6, the J call TRBJ2-7, with D unresolved. Germline CDR1 reads SGHDT; CDR2 reads YYEEEE. The CDR3 extends over 12 amino acids. Deletions cut 2 bases from V and 4 bases from J, with 7 bases between. DNA of the CDR3: TGTGCCAGCAGCTTATTGAGTTACGAGCAGTACTTC. Translation: CASSLLSYEQYF. Together with reference TRBV5-6 and TRBJ2-7, the CDR3 gives the full variable domain: DAGVTQSPTHLIKTRGQQVTLRCSPKSGHDTVSWYQQALGQGPQFIFQYYEEEERQRGNFPDRFSGHQFPNYSSELNVNALLLGDSALYLCASSLLSYEQYFGPGTRLTVT.

The chain has TRBV6-1 and TRBJ2-3; 7 nucleotides line up with TRBD1. J was trimmed by 0 bases and V by 4 bases; bases with no gene match: 4. The V gene's germline CDR1 is MNHNS and CDR2 SASEGT. The CDR3 has 15 residues. The CDR3: CASSGQGVSTDTQYF. CDR3 nucleotides: TGTGCCAGCAGTGGTCAGGGGGTAAGCACAGATACGCAGTATTTT.

V usage is TRBV19 and J usage is TRBJ2-7; 8 bases line up with TRBD2. V was clipped by 6 bases and J by 2 bases; unmatched bases: 6. This CDR3 spans 14 amino acids. Germline lookup yields CDR1 LNHDA and CDR2 SQIVND (reference sequence). The CDR3 is CASRGPGGAYEQYF. The CDR3 bases are TGTGCCAGTAGGGGACCGGGAGGGGCCTACGAGCAGTACTTC.

This chain uses TRBV10-3 with TRBJ2-1, with 8 bases identical to TRBD1. This CDR3 is 13 amino acids long. Germline assignment: CDR1 ENHRY and CDR2 SYGVKD. The J segment lost 4 bases and the V segment lost 7 bases, leaving 3 bases of the junction unmatched. CDR3 DNA: TGTGCCATCACGGGACAGGAGTACAATGAGCAGTTCTTC. Translated: CAITGQEYNEQFF.

The J gene is TRBJ1-5, the V gene TRBV20-1, with no clear D. Deletions cut 4 bases from V and 7 bases from J, with 8 bases between. This CDR3 is built from 11 residues. CDR1 is DFQATT and CDR2 is SNEGSKA in the germline V gene (reference sequence). This CDR3 reads CSATRGQPQHF. DNA for the CDR3: TGCAGTGCTACCCGTGGACAGCCCCAGCATTTT.

The chain uses TRBV5-1 and TRBJ2-1, with 7 bases fitting TRBD1. J gave up 0 bases and V 4 bases, and 4 bases lay outside the gene matches. The CDR3 is 15 amino acids. CDR1 is SGHRS and CDR2 is YFSETQ in the germline V gene. DNA of the CDR3: TGCGCCAGCAGCAGAGGGACAGACTCCTACAATGAGCAGTTCTTC. Translation gives CASSRGTDSYNEQFF. The variable domain in full, with the rest retrieved from reference TRBV5-1 and TRBJ2-1, is KAGVTQTPRYLIKTRGQQVTLSCSPISGHRSVSWYQQTPGQGLQFLFEYFSETQRNKGNFPGRFSGRQFSNSRSEMNVSTLELGDSALYLCASSRGTDSYNEQFFGPGTRLTVL.

The chain joins TRBV2 to TRBJ2-2, with TRBD1 matching over 7 bases. The CDR3 is made up of 13 amino acids. Germline lookup yields CDR1 SNHLY and CDR2 FYNNEI. The V gene end was trimmed by 6 bases and the J gene end by 7 bases; junction bases not matched to a gene: 5. CDR3 protein: CASRLQGNGELFF. The CDR3 nucleotides are TGTGCCAGCAGGTTACAGGGGAACGGGGAGCTGTTTTTT.

The chain employs TRBV28 and TRBJ1-5, with a weak D call TRBD1 (6 bases). This CDR3 spans 16 amino acids. Germline-derived CDR1 and CDR2 are MDHEN and SYDVKM. The germline V and J ends were trimmed by 5 bases and 4 bases, with 18 bases remaining between them. Written as DNA, the CDR3 is TGTGCCAGCAGTATTCCCGGACAGCCAAGAAATCAGCCCCAGCATTTT. It encodes CASSIPGQPRNQPQHF.

The chain recombines TRBV10-3 with TRBJ2-7, with TRBD1 matching over 9 bases. The germline V gene has CDR1 ENHRY and CDR2 SYGVKD. The V and J ends lost 7 bases and 5 bases, in that order; junction bases with no gene match: 3. CDR3 length: 12 amino acids. CDR3 DNA: TGTGCCATCACGGGACAGGGCGACGAGCAGTACTTC. It encodes CAITGQGDEQYF.

The chain carries TRBV10-1 and TRBJ1-1; a weak D match, TRBD1 (5 bases). V shed 0 bases and J shed 5 bases, with 10 bases lying between them. CDR3 length: 14 amino acids. The germline V gene has CDR1 WNHNN and CDR2 SYGVQD (reference sequence). Written as DNA, the CDR3 is TGCGCCAGCAGTGAGTCGCAGGGAATGACTGAAGCTTTCTTT. Translating gives CASSESQGMTEAFF.

The gene calls are TRBV9 and TRBJ2-6, with D maybe TRBD1 (8 bases). This CDR3 has 19 residues. CDR1 SGDLS and CDR2 YYNGEE come from the germline V gene. V lost 4 bases and J lost 0, with 20 bases in between. CDR3 in amino acids: CASSTGGDRTYSGANVLTF. DNA for the CDR3: TGTGCCAGCAGCACAGGGGGGGACAGAACATACTCTGGGGCCAACGTCCTGACTTTC. Together with reference TRBV9 and TRBJ2-6, the CDR3 gives the full variable domain: DSGVTQTPKHLITATGQRVTLRCSPRSGDLSVYWYQQSLDQGLQFLIQYYNGEERAKGNILERFSAQQFPDLHSELNLSSLELGDSALYFCASSTGGDRTYSGANVLTFGAGSRLTVL.

The chain has TRBV19 and TRBJ2-5, with TRBD2 as a possible D gene (6 bases). In germline, CDR1 is LNHDA, CDR2 SQIVND (reference sequence). Trimming stripped 4 bases from V and 2 bases from J, with 8 bases between. The CDR3 is 13 residues long. The CDR3 protein is CASSRGLQETQYF. The CDR3 DNA follows: TGTGCCAGTAGTAGGGGACTGCAAGAGACCCAGTACTTC.

The V gene is TRBV10-1, the J gene TRBJ2-3; D call uncertain. The V end was cut by 0 bases, the J end by 2 bases, with 6 bases between. The CDR3 is 14 residues long. Looked up from germline, CDR1 is WNHNN and CDR2 is SYGVQD (reference sequence). Here the CDR3 reads CASSESAPTDTQYF. CDR3 in DNA: TGCGCCAGCAGTGAGTCGGCTCCCACAGATACGCAGTATTTT.

The V gene is TRBV18, the J gene TRBJ1-1; weak D call: TRBD1 (5 bases). The length of the CDR3 is 16 residues. The germline V gene encodes CDR1 KGHSH and CDR2 LQKENI. V shed 4 bases and J shed 1 base, with 16 bases lying between them. The CDR3 loop reads CASSLLTEGSNTEAFF. The CDR3, as DNA: TGTGCCAGCTCACTACTTACGGAGGGGTCGAACACTGAAGCTTTCTTT.

The chain couples TRBV5-1 to TRBJ2-5; D gene unclear. Trimming took off 5 bases at V and 5 bases at J, with 13 bases between the two ends. The CDR3 is 13 amino acids. CDR1 is SGHRS and CDR2 is YFSETQ in the germline V gene. DNA for the CDR3: TGCGCCAGCAGTCAATACTCCGGGGAGACCCAGTACTTC. Its translation: CASSQYSGETQYF.